The 27 T cell receptor beta chains reported below all come from one sample, sequenced in a study of T cell repertoires in cytomegalovirus infection. In TCRdb, the reads were re-called with MiXCR into one record per CDR3 protein. The sample includes about 530,000 distinct CDR3 sequences, around a quarter of them seen just once. The sequenced sample consisted of PBMCs. The receptors come from a human donor in good health (CMV status not recorded). Some clones in this sample may be carry-over from other donors' samples.

The J gene is TRBJ2-1, the V gene TRBV7-2, with a possible D match to TRBD2 (7 bases). There are 13 residues in the CDR3. Germline lookup yields CDR1 SGHTA and CDR2 FQGNSA. Trimming took 9 bases from V and 8 from J, leaving 17 bases between them. The CDR3 spells CASEWGGGYEQFF. The DNA for the CDR3 is TGTGCCAGTGAGTGGGGGGGCGGTTATGAGCAGTTCTTC.

This clonotype appeared a few times. CDR3 nucleotide sequence: TGTGCCAGCAGTTTTACGGTTGCAACTAATGAAAAACTGTTTTTT. It encodes CASSFTVATNEKLFF. The J gene is TRBJ1-4, the V gene TRBV28; D is undetermined. The CDR3 consists of 15 residues. The V end lost 3 bases, the J end lost 0 bases, and 8 bases lay between the germline ends. Per the germline V gene, CDR1 is MDHEN and CDR2 is SYDVKM. Variable domain in full (rest from reference TRBV28 and TRBJ1-4): DVKVTQSSRYLVKRTGEKVFLECVQDMDHENMFWYRQDPGLGLRLIYFSYDVKMKEKGDIPEGYSVSREKKERFSLILESASTNQTSMYLCASSFTVATNEKLFFGSGTQLSVL.

This clonotype was seen many times. V is TRBV7-9 and J is TRBJ1-1; D unresolved. This CDR3 contains 15 residues. Trimming removed 5 bases from V and 0 bases from J, with 13 bases in between. Germline CDR1 SEHNR, CDR2 FQNEAQ (reference sequence). This CDR3 is CASSPAVGLNTEAFF. Here the CDR3 DNA reads TGTGCCAGCAGCCCGGCGGTCGGGCTGAACACTGAAGCTTTCTTT.

This chain connects TRBV14 to TRBJ2-3, with TRBD2 matching over 12 bases. The CDR3 extends over 17 amino acids. CDR1 is SGHDN and CDR2 is FVKESK in the germline V gene. V lost 4 bases to trimming and J lost 1 base; unmatched junction nucleotides: 6. This chain's CDR3 is CASSLPRTSGGTDTQYF. The CDR3 nucleotides read TGTGCCAGCAGCCTTCCCAGGACTAGCGGGGGCACAGATACGCAGTATTTT.

The chain joins TRBV6-2 or TRBV6-3 to TRBJ2-1, with TRBD2 matching 9 bases. V dropped 6 bases and J dropped 4; count of bases not matched to a gene: 7. CDR3 size: 15 residues. Looked up from germline, CDR1 is MNHEY and CDR2 is SVGEGT. CDR3 loop: CASSSLAGTYNEQFF. CDR3 bases: TGTGCCAGCAGCTCTCTAGCGGGAACGTACAATGAGCAGTTCTTC.

This clonotype appeared once. The genes are TRBV3-1 and TRBJ2-2, with 12 bases identical to TRBD1. The germline V gene has CDR1 LGHDT and CDR2 YNNKEL (reference sequence). The CDR3 contains 16 residues. After removal of 3 bases from V and 7 bases from J, the junction contained 6 bases not matched to a gene. The CDR3, as DNA: TGTGCCAGCAGCCACACCGGGACAGGGGGCTTCGGGGAGCTGTTTTTT. It codes for CASSHTGTGGFGELFF.

This clonotype was seen a few times. The chain links TRBV6-2 or TRBV6-3 to TRBJ2-7, with TRBD2 as a possible D gene (6 bases). This CDR3 contains 16 residues. Germline V gene data show CDR1 as MNHEY and CDR2 as SVGEGT. Trimming took off 0 bases at V and 2 bases at J, with 14 bases between the two ends. The CDR3: CASSYSGAGLAYEQYF. The CDR3 nucleotides read TGTGCCAGCAGTTACTCCGGGGCGGGACTCGCCTACGAGCAGTACTTC.

This clonotype was seen ten or more times. The V and J genes are TRBV6-1 and TRBJ1-5; perhaps TRBD1 as D (6 bases). This CDR3 contains 15 residues. V shed 3 bases and J shed 3 bases, with 12 bases lying between them. CDR1 is MNHNS, CDR2 SASEGT, per germline. CDR3 coding DNA: TGTGCCAGCAGTGACCCAGGGGCATCCAATCAGCCCCAGCATTTT. Protein sequence: CASSDPGASNQPQHF.

This clonotype was found a few times. The rearrangement uses TRBV18 and TRBJ2-1, with unresolved D. Germline CDR1 reads KGHSH; CDR2 reads LQKENI. This CDR3 is built from 14 residues. The germline V and J ends were trimmed by 4 bases and 8 bases, with 15 bases remaining between them. CDR3 residues: CASSQTPLVYEQFF. CDR3 sequence (DNA): TGTGCCAGCTCACAAACCCCGCTAGTCTATGAGCAGTTCTTC.

V and J are TRBV5-5 and TRBJ2-7; possibly TRBD1 for D (6 bases). The CDR3 runs to 17 residues. Germline values: CDR1 SGHKS, CDR2 YYEKEE (reference sequence). The ends were cut back, 0 bases at V and 0 bases at J, with 16 bases in the middle. Here the CDR3 reads CASSLENRTDSSYEQYV. The CDR3 DNA reads TGTGCCAGCAGCTTGGAAAACAGGACGGACAGCTCCTACGAGCAGTACGTC.

The J gene is TRBJ2-3, the V gene TRBV6-5; 7 positions match TRBD2. CDR3 size: 14 residues. The junction had 3 bases not matched to a gene; V was cut back by 2 bases and J by 4 bases. The germline gives CDR1 MNHEY, CDR2 SVGAGI. In DNA form, the CDR3 reads TGTGCCAGCAGTTACCGGGAGGAGGCAGATACGCAGTATTTT. Protein: CASSYREEADTQYF.

The chain uses TRBV18 and TRBJ2-1; 8 positions match TRBD2. V dropped 0 bases and J dropped 9; count of bases not matched to a gene: 7. The CDR3 runs 15 residues. Germline CDR1 is KGHSH and CDR2 is LQKENI. DNA of the CDR3: TGTGCCAGCTCACCACCGGTGCGGGAGGTTGGTGAGCAGTTCTTC. It encodes CASSPPVREVGEQFF.

This chain links TRBV6-2 or TRBV6-3 with TRBJ2-4; 7 nucleotides align to TRBD2. J lost 5 bases, V lost 8 bases, and 12 bases had no gene match. Germline lookup yields CDR1 MNHEY and CDR2 SVGEGT. The CDR3 covers 15 residues. CDR3 DNA: TGTGCCAGCCGCTATCATCAGGGACTACAAAACATTCAGTACTTC. Protein sequence: CASRYHQGLQNIQYF.

CDR3 DNA: TGTGCCAGCAGCGCCATGGAAGGGCTGAGCACAGATACGCAGTATTTT. It translates to CASSAMEGLSTDTQYF. The chain links TRBV7-6 to TRBJ2-3, with D unclear. CDR1 and CDR2 (germline): SGHVS, FNYEAQ. This CDR3 is 16 amino acids long. V was pared by 5 bases and J by 0 bases, with 15 bases between.

This clonotype was detected only once. The genes are TRBV11-3 and TRBJ2-1, with D tentatively TRBD1 (6 bases). CDR1 is SGHNT and CDR2 is YENEEA in the germline V gene. The V end lost 5 bases, the J end lost 6 bases, and 20 bases lay between the germline ends. The CDR3 runs to 16 residues. DNA of the CDR3: TGTGCCAGCAGCCACTCCGGGACAAAGTCATTCAATGAGCAGTTCTTC. It is translated as CASSHSGTKSFNEQFF.

This clonotype occurred a few times. V gene TRBV7-8 combines with J gene TRBJ2-7; possibly TRBD2 for D (6 bases). Germline V gene lookup returns CDR1 SGHVS and CDR2 FQNEAQ. This CDR3 has 16 amino acids. The ends were cut back, 1 base at V and 4 bases at J, with 17 bases in the middle. The CDR3 spells CASSLERLAVKYEQYF. CDR3 nucleotides: TGTGCCAGCAGCTTAGAACGATTAGCGGTTAAATACGAGCAGTACTTC.

The V and J genes are TRBV4-1 and TRBJ2-6; D is unresolved. This CDR3 is 16 amino acids long. The germline gives CDR1 MGHRA, CDR2 YSYEKL. The V end lost 4 bases, the J end lost 4 bases, and 14 bases lay between the germline ends. CDR3 in amino acids: CASSPASGGGANVLTF. In DNA, the CDR3 is TGCGCCAGCAGCCCGGCCTCGGGTGGGGGGGCCAACGTCCTGACTTTC.

The genes are TRBV7-9 and TRBJ1-3; D uncertain. This CDR3 is built from 15 residues. In germline, CDR1 is SEHNR, CDR2 FQNEAQ (reference sequence). Between the trimmed V and J ends, which lost 3 bases and 0 bases, there was a span of 9 bases. For the CDR3, the DNA is TGTGCCAGCAGCTTTCCCTCTAGCTCTGGAAACACCATATATTTT. It specifies CASSFPSSSGNTIYF.

In its sample, this clonotype was seen many times. This chain uses TRBV7-2 with TRBJ2-1; 8 positions agree with TRBD2. CDR3 length: 14 amino acids. The V gene end was trimmed by 4 bases and the J gene end by 7 bases; junction bases not matched to a gene: 6. Per germline, CDR1 SGHTA and CDR2 FQGNSA. CDR3 in DNA: TGTGCCAGCAGCTCCCCTACTAGCGGAAATGAGCAGTTCTTC. Encoded protein: CASSSPTSGNEQFF.

This clonotype has just a few counts. J is TRBJ2-2 and V is TRBV19; possible D gene TRBD2, 5 bases. The CDR3 consists of 14 residues. CDR1 and CDR2 (germline): LNHDA, SQIVND (reference sequence). Trimming pared 1 base from V and 4 bases from J, leaving 7 bases between. The CDR3 sequence: CASSIGLTTGELFF. In DNA, the CDR3 is TGTGCCAGTAGTATAGGACTAACCACCGGGGAGCTGTTTTTT.

The V call is TRBV20-1, the J call TRBJ2-7; 10 positions agree with TRBD2. V lost 5 bases and J lost 4; bases outside the gene matches: 5. Looked up from germline, CDR1 is DFQATT and CDR2 is SNEGSKA (reference sequence). The CDR3 spans 13 residues. The CDR3 spells CSAEREGPYEQYF. The CDR3 nucleotides are TGCAGTGCTGAGCGGGAGGGCCCTTACGAGCAGTACTTC.

The chain has TRBV7-9 and TRBJ1-2; D remains ambiguous. The CDR3 is 16 residues long. The germline V gene has CDR1 SEHNR and CDR2 FQNEAQ (reference sequence). The V and J ends lost 2 bases and 0 bases respectively, with 13 bases between them. CDR3 DNA sequence: TGTGCCAGCAGCTTATCCGGGATGTTAGCTAACTATGGCTACACCTTC. Translating gives CASSLSGMLANYGYTF.

This clonotype showed up many times. The chain employs TRBV7-9 and TRBJ2-7, with D unclear. Germline V CDR1 and CDR2: SEHNR, FQNEAQ (reference sequence). The V gene lost 5 bases and the J gene lost 5 bases, with 13 bases spanning the gap. The CDR3 is made up of 13 amino acids. CDR3 loop: CASSPRPQHEQYF. The CDR3 DNA reads TGTGCCAGCAGCCCGAGGCCTCAGCACGAGCAGTACTTC.

This chain connects TRBV6-2 or TRBV6-3 to TRBJ2-7; a possible D gene is TRBD1 (5 bases). The V end lost 8 bases, the J end lost 3 bases, and 17 bases lay between the germline ends. CDR1 and CDR2 (germline): MNHEY, SVGEGT. The CDR3 is 14 amino acids. In nucleotides, the CDR3 is TGTGCCAGCTGCAGGGAAAGGGGTTTCTACGAGCAGTACTTC. Protein: CASCRERGFYEQYF.

The chain combines TRBV6-1 with TRBJ2-5, with 9 nucleotides matching TRBD1. CDR3 length equals 16 residues. Germline lookup yields CDR1 MNHNS and CDR2 SASEGT. V shed 5 bases, J shed 1 base, and the junction held 8 bases outside the gene matches. In DNA, the CDR3 is TGTGCCAGCAGTTACAGGACAGGGGACGTCCAAGAGACCCAGTACTTC. Its protein product is CASSYRTGDVQETQYF.

This clonotype was seen only a few times. This chain uses TRBV14 with TRBJ1-1; D remains ambiguous. V gave up 1 base and J gave up 6 bases, with 9 bases separating them. CDR1 and CDR2 (germline): SGHDN, FVKESK. This CDR3 region has 13 residues. The chain's CDR3 is CASSQGVRAEAFF. The CDR3 DNA follows: TGTGCCAGCAGCCAAGGGGTCCGGGCTGAAGCTTTCTTT.

This clonotype was seen a handful of times. The rearrangement joins TRBV28 to TRBJ1-2; D gene ambiguous. Trimming stripped 7 bases from V and 1 base from J, with 7 bases between. The CDR3 consists of 12 residues. The germline CDR1 and CDR2 sequences are MDHEN and SYDVKM. The CDR3 reads CASTGRNYGYTF. The CDR3 bases are TGTGCCAGCACGGGCCGTAACTATGGCTACACCTTC.